Below are 14 T cell receptor beta chains sequenced from a single sample in a study of blood T cell repertoires in COVID-19. Data came from immunoSEQ multiplex PCR; TCRdb stores just in-frame clones and leaves some out. The repertoire includes 30,000 to 40,000 clones, about 87% of them detected once, and roughly three fifths sits in the top ten. Specimen: peripheral blood. The receptors here all came from a man between 65 and 80 years old with acute or convalescent COVID-19.

The V call is TRBV18, the J call TRBJ1-4; possible D gene TRBD1, 5 bases. CDR3 length: 12 amino acids. V shed 6 bases and J shed 6 bases, with 8 bases lying between them. In germline, CDR1 is KGHSH, CDR2 LQKENI. In DNA form, the CDR3 reads TGTGCCAGCTCCCCCAGGGATGAAAAACTGTTTTTT. It encodes CASSPRDEKLFF. Based on the CDR3 plus reference TRBV18 and TRBJ1-4, the full variable domain is NAGVMQNPRHLVRRRGQEARLRCSPMKGHSHVYWYRQLPEEGLKFMVYLQKENIIDESGMPKERFSAEFPKEGPSILRIQQVVRGDSAAYFCASSPRDEKLFFGSGTQLSVL.

The CDR3 DNA follows: TGTGCCAGCAGTCGCAGGGGGAGGTCTGGGGCCAACGTCCTGACTTTC. Its translation is CASSRRGRSGANVLTF. The rearrangement links TRBV4-2 to TRBJ2-6, with D maybe TRBD1 (7 bases). Germline-derived CDR1 and CDR2 are LGHNA and YNFKEQ. The CDR3 spans 16 residues. V dropped 6 bases and J dropped 1 base, with 13 bases sitting between them.

The chain carries TRBV9 and TRBJ1-6; possible D gene TRBD1, 5 bases. V was clipped by 5 bases and J by 7 bases, with 13 bases between them. The V gene's germline CDR1 is SGDLS and CDR2 YYNGEE. The CDR3 runs 14 residues. CDR3 amino acids: CASRARSGNSPLHF. CDR3 in DNA: TGTGCCAGCAGAGCCCGATCAGGGAATTCACCCCTCCACTTT.

This clone was counted a single time. CDR3 sequence: CAWSPGPNTGELFF. In nucleotides, the CDR3 is TGTGCCTGGAGTCCTGGGCCAAACACCGGGGAGCTGTTTTTT. J is TRBJ2-2 and V is TRBV30; no reliable D call. Germline V gene sequence: CDR1 GTSNPN, CDR2 SVGIG (reference sequence). This CDR3 spans 14 amino acids. Trimming pared 2 bases from V and 2 bases from J, leaving 9 bases between.

This clone was recorded once. The chain couples TRBV2 to TRBJ1-5; no reliable D call. This CDR3 has 13 amino acids. Germline loops: CDR1 SNHLY, CDR2 FYNNEI. The V end lost 6 bases, the J end lost 2 bases, and 8 bases lay between the germline ends. The chain's CDR3 is CASRGGGNQPQHF. The CDR3 bases are TGTGCCAGCAGAGGCGGTGGCAATCAGCCCCAGCATTTT.

This rearrangement joins TRBV19 to TRBJ1-4; perhaps TRBD1 as D (5 bases). Per the germline V gene, CDR1 is LNHDA and CDR2 is SQIVND (reference sequence). The germline V and J ends were trimmed by 1 base and 11 bases, with 14 bases remaining between them. The CDR3 extends over 14 amino acids. CDR3 protein: CASSIGLGHDKLFF. The CDR3 DNA reads TGTGCCAGTAGTATAGGGCTTGGACACGACAAACTGTTTTTT.

This clone was seen only once. The rearrangement links TRBV27 to TRBJ1-5, with D perhaps TRBD1 (5 bases). The CDR3 covers 15 residues. V was clipped by 6 bases and J by 1 base, with 13 bases between them. Germline lookup yields CDR1 MNHEY and CDR2 SMNVEV (reference sequence). CDR3 sequence (DNA): TGTGCCAGCAGGGGGCCTCAGGGAAGCAATCAGCCCCAGCATTTT. Its protein is CASRGPQGSNQPQHF.

V usage is TRBV25-1 and J usage is TRBJ1-2, with D possibly being TRBD1 (5 bases). This CDR3 has 14 residues. Germline CDR1 is MGHDK and CDR2 is SYGVNS. V was cut by 3 bases and J by 4 bases, with 12 bases left in between. CDR3 bases: TGTGCCAGCAGTGATAGTATGACAGTCTATGGCTACACCTTC. Protein product: CASSDSMTVYGYTF.

The V and J genes are TRBV5-1 and TRBJ2-3, with 8 bases aligning to TRBD2. Trimming at V came to 2 bases and at J to 1 base, leaving 3 bases not matched to a gene. CDR3 size: 15 residues. The germline CDR1 and CDR2 sequences are SGHRS and YFSETQ. CDR3 residues: CASSLAGARTDTQYF. CDR3 coding DNA: TGCGCCAGCAGCTTAGCGGGGGCCCGCACAGATACGCAGTATTTT.

This chain links TRBV7-2 with TRBJ1-4; 8 bases match TRBD1. The CDR3 length is 14 residues. Germline V gene sequence: CDR1 SGHTA, CDR2 FQGNSA. Losses at the gene ends were 5 bases for V and 5 bases for J; bases not matched to a gene: 4. Written as DNA, the CDR3 is TGTGCCAGCAGCCCAGGGGGCGGAAATGAAAAACTGTTTTTT. The encoded protein is CASSPGGGNEKLFF.

The V and J genes are TRBV27 and TRBJ1-4; possible D gene TRBD1, 5 bases. Trimming removed 5 bases at V and 0 bases at J, with 16 bases between. CDR1 MNHEY and CDR2 SMNVEV come from the germline V gene (reference sequence). The CDR3 has 17 amino acids. The CDR3 coding sequence is TGTGCCAGCAGTCGCGGGGGGTTCGGGGCAACTAATGAAAAACTGTTTTTT. It encodes CASSRGGFGATNEKLFF. The entire variable domain, with the rest obtained from reference TRBV27 and TRBJ1-4, is as follows: EAQVTQNPRYLITVTGKKLTVTCSQNMNHEYMSWYRQDPGLGLRQIYYSMNVEVTDKGDVPEGYKVSRKEKRNFPLILESPSPNQTSLYFCASSRGGFGATNEKLFFGSGTQLSVL.

V is TRBV28 and J is TRBJ1-1; the match to TRBD1 covers 11 bases. Losses at the gene ends were 5 bases for V and 9 bases for J; bases not matched to a gene: 8. Germline CDR1 and CDR2: MDHEN and SYDVKM. The CDR3 sequence is 14 residues long. CDR3 loop: CASSGPGDRGKAFF. CDR3 nucleotide sequence: TGTGCCAGCAGTGGACCGGGGGACAGGGGGAAAGCTTTCTTT. Filled out from reference TRBV28 and TRBJ1-1, the complete variable domain reads DVKVTQSSRYLVKRTGEKVFLECVQDMDHENMFWYRQDPGLGLRLIYFSYDVKMKEKGDIPEGYSVSREKKERFSLILESASTNQTSMYLCASSGPGDRGKAFFGQGTRLTVV.

The V and J genes are TRBV27 and TRBJ1-2; no clear D gene. Germline-derived CDR1 and CDR2 are MNHEY and SMNVEV (reference sequence). This CDR3 spans 15 amino acids. Trimming shortened V by 3 bases and J by 8 bases, and 19 bases separated the two germline ends. CDR3: CASSLWPPEPGGYTF. CDR3 coding DNA: TGTGCCAGCAGTTTGTGGCCCCCGGAACCCGGGGGCTACACCTTC.

In its sample, this clone was seen once. The chain employs TRBV6-5 and TRBJ2-7, with D uncertain. With 7 bases removed from V and 1 base from J, the gap between germline ends came to 14 bases. Germline lookup yields CDR1 MNHEY and CDR2 SVGAGI. The CDR3 totals 14 residues. The CDR3 here is CASMPDARSYEQYF. DNA of the CDR3: TGTGCCAGCATGCCCGACGCCAGGTCCTACGAGCAGTACTTC.